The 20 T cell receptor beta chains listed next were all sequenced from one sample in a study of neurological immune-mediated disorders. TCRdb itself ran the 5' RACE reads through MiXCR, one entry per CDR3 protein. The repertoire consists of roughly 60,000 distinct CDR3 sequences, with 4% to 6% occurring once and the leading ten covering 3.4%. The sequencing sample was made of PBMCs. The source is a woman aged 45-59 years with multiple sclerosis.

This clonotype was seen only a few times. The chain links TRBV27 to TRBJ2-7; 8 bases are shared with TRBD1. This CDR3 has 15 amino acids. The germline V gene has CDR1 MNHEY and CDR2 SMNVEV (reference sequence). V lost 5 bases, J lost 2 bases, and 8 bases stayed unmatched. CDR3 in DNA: TGTGCCAGCAGTACAACGACAGGGGCGACCTACGAGCAGTACTTC. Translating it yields CASSTTTGATYEQYF.

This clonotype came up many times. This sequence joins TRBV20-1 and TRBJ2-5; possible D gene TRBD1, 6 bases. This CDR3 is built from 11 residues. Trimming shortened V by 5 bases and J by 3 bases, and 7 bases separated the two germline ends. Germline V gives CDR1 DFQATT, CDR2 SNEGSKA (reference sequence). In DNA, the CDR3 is TGCAGTGCTCGGACAGAAGAGACCCAGTACTTC. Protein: CSARTEETQYF.

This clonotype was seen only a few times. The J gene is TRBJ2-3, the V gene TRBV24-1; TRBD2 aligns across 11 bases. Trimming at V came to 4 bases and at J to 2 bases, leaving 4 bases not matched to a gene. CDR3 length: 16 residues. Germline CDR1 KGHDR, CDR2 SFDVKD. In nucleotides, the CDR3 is TGTGCCACCAGTGAGGCTAGCGGGGGGTCCACAGATACGCAGTATTTT. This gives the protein CATSEASGGSTDTQYF.

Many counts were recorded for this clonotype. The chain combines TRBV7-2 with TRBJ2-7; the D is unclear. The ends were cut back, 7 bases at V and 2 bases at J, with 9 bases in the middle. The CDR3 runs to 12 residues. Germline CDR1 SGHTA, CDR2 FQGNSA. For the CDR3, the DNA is TGTGCCAGCACAAAGGACGCCTACGAGCAGTACTTC. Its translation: CASTKDAYEQYF.

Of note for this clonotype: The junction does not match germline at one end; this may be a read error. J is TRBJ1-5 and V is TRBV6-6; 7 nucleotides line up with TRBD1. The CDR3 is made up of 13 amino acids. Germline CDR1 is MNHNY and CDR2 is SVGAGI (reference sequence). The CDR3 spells CASTRGINQPQNF. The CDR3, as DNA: TGTGCCAGCACCAGGGGGATTAATCAGCCCCAGAATTTT.

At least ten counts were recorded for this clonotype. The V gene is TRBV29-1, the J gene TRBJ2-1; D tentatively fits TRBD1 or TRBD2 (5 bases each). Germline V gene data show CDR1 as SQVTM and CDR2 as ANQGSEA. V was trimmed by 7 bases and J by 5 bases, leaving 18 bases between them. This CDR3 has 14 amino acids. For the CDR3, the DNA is TGCAGCGCATGGGGACGCAACAAAGACAATGAGCAGTTCTTC. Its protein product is CSAWGRNKDNEQFF.

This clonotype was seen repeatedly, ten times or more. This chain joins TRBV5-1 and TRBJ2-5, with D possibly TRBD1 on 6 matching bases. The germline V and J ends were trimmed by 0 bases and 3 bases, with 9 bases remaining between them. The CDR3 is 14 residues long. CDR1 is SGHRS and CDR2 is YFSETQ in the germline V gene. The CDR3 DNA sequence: TGCGCCAGCAGCTTGGCCGGACAGAAAGAGACCCAGTACTTC. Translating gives CASSLAGQKETQYF.

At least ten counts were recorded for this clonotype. The CDR3 coding sequence is TGTGCCAGCAGCGTAGCTGGAGATACGCAGTATTTT. It encodes CASSVAGDTQYF. The rearrangement uses TRBV9 and TRBJ2-3; D not certain. V was clipped by 0 bases and J by 5 bases, with 4 bases between them. This CDR3 comprises 12 residues. Germline V gene lookup returns CDR1 SGDLS and CDR2 YYNGEE.

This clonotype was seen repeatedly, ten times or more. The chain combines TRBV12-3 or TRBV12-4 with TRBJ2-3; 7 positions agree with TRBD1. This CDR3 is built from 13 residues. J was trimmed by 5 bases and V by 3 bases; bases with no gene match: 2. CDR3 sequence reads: CASSFGTEDTQYF. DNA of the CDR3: TGTGCCAGCAGTTTTGGGACAGAAGATACGCAGTATTTT.

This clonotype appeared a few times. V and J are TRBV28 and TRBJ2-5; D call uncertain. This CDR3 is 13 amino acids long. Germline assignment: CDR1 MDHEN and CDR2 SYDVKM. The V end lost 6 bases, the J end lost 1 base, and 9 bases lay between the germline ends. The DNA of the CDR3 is TGTGCCAGCAGGGTAGCAACCCAAGAGACCCAGTACTTC. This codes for CASRVATQETQYF.

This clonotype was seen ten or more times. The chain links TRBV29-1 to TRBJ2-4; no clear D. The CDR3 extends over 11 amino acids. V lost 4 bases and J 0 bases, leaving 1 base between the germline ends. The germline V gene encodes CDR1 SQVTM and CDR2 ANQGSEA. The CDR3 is CSVVAKNIQYF. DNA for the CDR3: TGCAGCGTTGTAGCCAAAAACATTCAGTACTTC.

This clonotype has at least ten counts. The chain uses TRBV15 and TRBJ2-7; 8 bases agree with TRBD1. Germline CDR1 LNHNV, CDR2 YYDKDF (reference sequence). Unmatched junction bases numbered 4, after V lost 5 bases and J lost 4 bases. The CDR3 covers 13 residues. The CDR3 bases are TGTGCCACCAGCGTAAACAGGGGGTACGAGCAGTACGTC. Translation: CATSVNRGYEQYV.

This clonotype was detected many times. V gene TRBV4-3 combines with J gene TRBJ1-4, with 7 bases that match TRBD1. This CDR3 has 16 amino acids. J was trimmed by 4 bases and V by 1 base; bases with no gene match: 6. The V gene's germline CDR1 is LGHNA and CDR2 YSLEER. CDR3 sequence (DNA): TGCGCCAGCAGCCAAGTTGCAGGGACAGTTAATGAAAAACTGTTTTTT. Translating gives CASSQVAGTVNEKLFF.

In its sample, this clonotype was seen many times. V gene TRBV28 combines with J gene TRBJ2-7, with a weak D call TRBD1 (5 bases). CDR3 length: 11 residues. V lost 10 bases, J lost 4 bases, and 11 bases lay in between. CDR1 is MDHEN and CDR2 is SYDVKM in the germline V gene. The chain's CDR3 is CATQGRYEQYF. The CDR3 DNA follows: TGTGCCACCCAGGGTAGATACGAGCAGTACTTC.

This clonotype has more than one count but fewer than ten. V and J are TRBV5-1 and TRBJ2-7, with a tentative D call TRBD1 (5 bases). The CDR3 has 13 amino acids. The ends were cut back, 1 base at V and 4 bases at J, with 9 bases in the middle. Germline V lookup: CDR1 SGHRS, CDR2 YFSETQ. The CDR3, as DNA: TGCGCCAGCAGCTTGTCCACAGGATACGAGCAGTACTTC. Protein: CASSLSTGYEQYF.

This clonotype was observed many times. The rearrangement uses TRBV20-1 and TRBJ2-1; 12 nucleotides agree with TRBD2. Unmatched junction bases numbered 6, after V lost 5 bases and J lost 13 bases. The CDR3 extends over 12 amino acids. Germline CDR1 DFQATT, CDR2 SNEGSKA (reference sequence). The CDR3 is CSARTSGVVQFF. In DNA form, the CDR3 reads TGCAGTGCTCGGACTAGCGGGGTCGTCCAGTTCTTC.

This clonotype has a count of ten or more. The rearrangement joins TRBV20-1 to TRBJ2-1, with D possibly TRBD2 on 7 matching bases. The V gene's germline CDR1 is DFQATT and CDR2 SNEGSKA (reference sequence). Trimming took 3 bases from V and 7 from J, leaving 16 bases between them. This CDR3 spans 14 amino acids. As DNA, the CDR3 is TGCAGTGCTAGGGAGGGGGGGCCGGATAATGAGCAGTTCTTC. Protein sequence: CSAREGGPDNEQFF.

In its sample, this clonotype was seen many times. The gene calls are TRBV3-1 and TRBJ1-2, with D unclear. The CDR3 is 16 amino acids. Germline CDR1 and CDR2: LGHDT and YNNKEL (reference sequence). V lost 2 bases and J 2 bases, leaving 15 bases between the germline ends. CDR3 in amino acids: CASSQYADWKNYGYTF. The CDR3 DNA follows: TGTGCCAGCAGCCAATATGCGGACTGGAAGAACTATGGCTACACCTTC.

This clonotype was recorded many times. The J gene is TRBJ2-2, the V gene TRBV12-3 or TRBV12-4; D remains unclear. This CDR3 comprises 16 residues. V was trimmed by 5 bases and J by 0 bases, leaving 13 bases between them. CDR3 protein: CASSPTRRANTGELFF. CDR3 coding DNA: TGTGCCAGCAGTCCCACCCGACGGGCGAACACCGGGGAGCTGTTTTTT.

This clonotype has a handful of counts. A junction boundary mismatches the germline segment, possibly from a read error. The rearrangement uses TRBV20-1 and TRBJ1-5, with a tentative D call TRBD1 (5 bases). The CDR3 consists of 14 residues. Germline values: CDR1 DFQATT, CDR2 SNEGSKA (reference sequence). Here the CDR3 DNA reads TGCAGTGCTAGCAAGGGGCTGATCGGTCAGCCCCAGAATTTT. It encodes CSASKGLIGQPQNF.